This T cell receptor (beta chain) was observed in a study of T cells in Graves' hyperthyroidism and ophthalmopathy. V lost 6 bases and J lost 5, with 19 bases in between. This CDR3 is 15 amino acids long. Germline V lookup: CDR1 SGHAT, CDR2 FQNNGV. Researchers took RNA transcripts and amplified the TCR beta CDR3 regions from them. RT-PCR in the first round (using the HTBI primer set) targeted the TCR CDR3. MiXCR was run by TCRdb on the multiplex PCR reads, yielding one entry per CDR3 protein. This repertoire shows about 580,000 distinct CDR3 sequences, around 46% found once; its top ten account for approximately 8.4%. No progression to ophthalmopathy during 18 months of follow-up defined stable disease. Uncontrolled infection, other autoimmune disease, pregnancy or lactation led to exclusion. This clonotype was recorded at least ten times.

This sequence originates from a woman aged 18-35 years with Graves' hyperthyroidism. The chain is built from TRBV11-2 and TRBJ1-2; no clear D gene. The sample was peripheral blood or thyroid tissue (not recorded which). The chain's CDR3 is CASSSLRTEGYGYTF. The CDR3 DNA is TGTGCCAGCAGTTCCTTACGGACGGAGGGTTATGGCTACACCTTC. Full variable domain (missing parts from reference TRBV11-2 and TRBJ1-2): EAGVAQSPRYKIIEKRQSVAFWCNPISGHATLYWYQQILGQGPKLLIQFQNNGVVDDSQLPKDRFSAERLKGVDSTLKIQPAKLEDSAVYLCASSSLRTEGYGYTFGSGTRLTVV.